The source of this T cell receptor (beta chain) is a study of cytotoxic CD8 clonotypes in ibrutinib-treated CLL. TCRdb keeps only in-frame clones here, not all; method: immunoSEQ multiplex PCR. There are approximately 200,000 clones in the sample; 55% to 85% occur only once, and under 15% lies in the top ten. V was clipped by 6 bases and J by 9 bases; unmatched bases: 8. CDR3 length equals 15 residues. The germline V gene has CDR1 MNHNS and CDR2 SASEGT. The specimen comprised PBMCs, sampled after 24 months of ibrutinib treatment. The rearrangement joins TRBV6-1 to TRBJ2-1; 13 bases map to TRBD2. The TCR originated in a human donor with chronic lymphocytic leukemia. The CDR3 DNA reads TGTGCCAGCAGCCGTGGACTAGCGGGAGTAGGTGAGCAGTTCTTC. It is translated as CASSRGLAGVGEQFF.